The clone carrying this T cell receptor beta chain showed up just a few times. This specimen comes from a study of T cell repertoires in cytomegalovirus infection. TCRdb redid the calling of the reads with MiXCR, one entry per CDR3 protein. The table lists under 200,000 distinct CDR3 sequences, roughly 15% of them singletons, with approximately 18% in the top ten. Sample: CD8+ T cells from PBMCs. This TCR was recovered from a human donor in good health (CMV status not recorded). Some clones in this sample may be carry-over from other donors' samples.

The DNA of the CDR3 is TGTGCCAGCAGTTACGGGGCGGGCACTGAAGCTTTCTTT. Protein product: CASSYGAGTEAFF. The chain joins TRBV6-6 to TRBJ1-1, with D possibly TRBD1 on 5 matching bases. V dropped 2 bases and J dropped 4 bases, with 8 bases sitting between them. The CDR3 extends over 13 amino acids. The germline gives CDR1 MNHNY, CDR2 SVGAGI (reference sequence).